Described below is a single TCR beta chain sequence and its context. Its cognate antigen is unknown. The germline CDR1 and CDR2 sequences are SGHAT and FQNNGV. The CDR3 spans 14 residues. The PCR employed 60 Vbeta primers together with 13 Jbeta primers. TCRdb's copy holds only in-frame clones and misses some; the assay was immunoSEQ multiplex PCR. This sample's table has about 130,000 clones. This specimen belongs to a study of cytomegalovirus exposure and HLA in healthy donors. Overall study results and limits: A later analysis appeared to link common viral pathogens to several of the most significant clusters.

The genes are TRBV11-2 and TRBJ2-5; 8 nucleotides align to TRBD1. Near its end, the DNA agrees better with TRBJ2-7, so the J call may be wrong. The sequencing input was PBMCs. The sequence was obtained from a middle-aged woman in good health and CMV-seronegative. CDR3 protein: CASSLGTGYSEQYF. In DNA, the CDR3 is TGTGCCAGCAGCTTAGGGACAGGGTATTCCGAGCAGTACTTC.